The 31 T cell receptor beta chains below all came from one sample that was sequenced in a study of blood T cell repertoires in COVID-19. Data came from immunoSEQ multiplex PCR; TCRdb stores just in-frame clones and leaves some out. Here the sample spans 350,000 to 450,000 clones, about 88% being singletons. Sequencing used peripheral blood. These receptors were obtained from a middle-aged woman with COVID-19, enrolled during active disease.

This clone was counted only a few times. J is TRBJ1-5 and V is TRBV19, with TRBD1 matching 7 bases. V dropped 5 bases and J dropped 0; count of bases not matched to a gene: 4. This CDR3 is 15 amino acids long. Per the germline V gene, CDR1 is LNHDA and CDR2 is SQIVND (reference sequence). CDR3 bases: TGTGCCAGTAGTGGCGGGACAGCTAGCAATCAGCCCCAGCATTTT. Amino acid sequence: CASSGGTASNQPQHF.

Here the CDR3 DNA reads TGTGCCAGCAGCTTTGACAGGGGGAATAATGAAAAACTGTTTTTT. Protein: CASSFDRGNNEKLFF. This sequence joins TRBV5-4 and TRBJ1-4; 9 bases align to TRBD1. The CDR3 contains 15 residues. With 2 bases clipped from V and 4 bases from J, the junction kept 3 bases outside the gene matches. The germline V gene encodes CDR1 SGHNT and CDR2 YYREEE (reference sequence).

This chain's CDR3 is CASSLEVLAGLEQFF. CDR3 DNA: TGTGCCAGCAGCTTAGAGGTTTTAGCGGGATTGGAGCAGTTCTTC. J is TRBJ2-1 and V is TRBV7-2; 8 bases map to TRBD2. The V gene's germline CDR1 is SGHTA and CDR2 FQGNSA. CDR3 length equals 15 residues. Losses at the gene ends were 1 base for V and 10 bases for J; bases not matched to a gene: 9.

This rearrangement joins TRBV11-3 to TRBJ2-5; 9 bases are a match to TRBD2. Germline V gene sequence: CDR1 SGHNT, CDR2 YENEEA. The junction had 8 bases not matched to a gene; V was cut back by 1 base and J by 5 bases. The CDR3 consists of 16 residues. The CDR3 here is CASSLGAGGGGETQYF. The CDR3 nucleotides read TGTGCCAGCAGCTTAGGGGCGGGAGGGGGTGGTGAGACCCAGTACTTC.

The chain links TRBV6-2 or TRBV6-3 to TRBJ1-2; 9 bases fit TRBD1. The germline gives CDR1 MNHEY, CDR2 SVGEGT. CDR3 length: 17 amino acids. V lost 2 bases and J lost 1; bases outside the gene matches: 8. In nucleotides, the CDR3 is TGTGCCAGCAGTTACGAATCCGGGACAGGGCATAACTATGGCTACACCTTC. Translation gives CASSYESGTGHNYGYTF.

This clone was seen just once. The chain employs TRBV19 and TRBJ2-1; TRBD2 might be the D (6 bases). The CDR3 has 16 residues. Germline V gene data show CDR1 as LNHDA and CDR2 as SQIVND (reference sequence). Trimming left V 3 bases short and J 3 bases short, with 15 bases between. This CDR3 is CASSMGGRGNYNEQFF. The CDR3 DNA reads as TGTGCCAGTAGTATGGGTGGGCGGGGCAACTACAATGAGCAGTTCTTC.

The chain links TRBV7-9 to TRBJ1-5; maybe TRBD1 (5 bases). The germline V gene has CDR1 SEHNR and CDR2 FQNEAQ (reference sequence). Trimming took 5 bases from V and 8 from J, leaving 19 bases between them. The CDR3 extends over 15 amino acids. CDR3 sequence (DNA): TGTGCCAGCAGCCTGGGGGTTAGCGGTACGGAGCCCCAGCATTTT. It specifies CASSLGVSGTEPQHF.

There are a few counts of this clone. The V call is TRBV12-5, the J call TRBJ1-1; no clear D. Trimming removed 4 bases at V and 5 bases at J, with 11 bases between. The CDR3 is 13 residues long. Germline CDR1 LGHNT, CDR2 FRNRAP. The DNA for the CDR3 is TGTGCTAGTGGTTCGACCCCGGGGACTGAAGCTTTCTTT. Translation gives CASGSTPGTEAFF.

This sequence joins TRBV7-3 and TRBJ2-5; D perhaps matches TRBD2 (6 bases). V gave up 2 bases and J gave up 7 bases, with 23 bases separating them. CDR1 and CDR2 (germline): SGHTA, FQGTGA. This CDR3 has 17 residues. CDR3 region: CASSLYHLPGEFGTQYF. Written as DNA, the CDR3 is TGTGCCAGCAGCTTATATCACCTACCGGGGGAATTTGGGACCCAGTACTTC.

J is TRBJ1-2 and V is TRBV28; D is perhaps TRBD1 (5 bases). The CDR3 has 15 residues. V was clipped by 10 bases and J by 4 bases, with 22 bases between them. In germline, CDR1 is MDHEN, CDR2 SYDVKM. The DNA for the CDR3 is TGTGCCACCAATTTTGGGGGGGTCCTATTCTATGGCTACACCTTC. It encodes CATNFGGVLFYGYTF.

As concerns this clone: A junction boundary mismatches the germline segment, possibly from a read error. The chain couples TRBV6-1 to TRBJ2-2; TRBD2 might be the D (5 bases). The CDR3 sequence is 14 residues long. Germline CDR1 is MNHNS and CDR2 is SASEGT. CDR3 region: CASRDRGTPGELFF. Here the CDR3 DNA reads TGTGCCAGCCGTGACCGGGGAACCCCCGGGGAGCTGTTTTTT.

The chain has TRBV6-2 or TRBV6-3 and TRBJ2-2, with D tentatively TRBD1 (5 bases). The ends were cut back, 6 bases at V and 5 bases at J, with 10 bases in the middle. There are 13 residues in the CDR3. Germline values: CDR1 MNHEY, CDR2 SVGEGT. This CDR3 is CASSPRVTGELFF. The CDR3 DNA sequence: TGTGCCAGCAGCCCCAGGGTAACCGGGGAGCTGTTTTTT.

V and J are TRBV7-8 and TRBJ2-3, with 7 bases lining up with TRBD2. The J segment lost 4 bases and the V segment lost 1 base, leaving 8 bases of the junction unmatched. The CDR3 extends over 16 amino acids. CDR1 and CDR2 (germline): SGHVS, FQNEAQ. CDR3 region: CASSLEGLRPSDTQYF. CDR3 in DNA: TGTGCCAGCAGCTTAGAGGGACTACGTCCGTCAGATACGCAGTATTTT.

This clone showed up just once. The chain has TRBV3-1 (or the pseudogene TRBV3-2) and TRBJ1-1; D unclear. Looked up from germline, CDR1 is LGHDT and CDR2 is YNNKEL (reference sequence). The CDR3 covers 11 residues. V was trimmed by 1 base and J by 6 bases, leaving 3 bases between them. CDR3 loop: CASSQAAEAFF. The CDR3 region has the DNA TGTGCCAGCAGCCAAGCTGCTGAAGCTTTCTTT.

The genes are TRBV4-1 and TRBJ2-7; 7 bases align to TRBD1. CDR3 length: 18 residues. Per germline, CDR1 MGHRA and CDR2 YSYEKL. J lost 0 bases, V lost 2 bases, and 13 bases had no gene match. This chain's CDR3 is CASSQLPGQRPSSYEQYF. The CDR3 DNA reads as TGCGCCAGCAGCCAACTCCCGGGACAGAGACCGAGCTCCTACGAGCAGTACTTC.

The chain combines TRBV6-5 with TRBJ1-4, with D perhaps matching TRBD1 (5 bases). V was shortened by 7 bases and J by 4 bases, with 16 bases between the two germline ends. Germline assignment: CDR1 MNHEY and CDR2 SVGAGI. The CDR3 runs 15 residues. CDR3 loop: CASTLWGGFNEKLFF. The CDR3 DNA reads TGTGCCAGCACCCTCTGGGGGGGATTTAATGAAAAACTGTTTTTT.

The chain recombines TRBV7-3 with TRBJ2-2, with no clear D. Deletions cut 5 bases from V and 0 bases from J, with 7 bases between. Germline CDR1 and CDR2: SGHTA and FQGTGA. The CDR3 has 14 amino acids. CDR3 sequence: CASSETANTGELFF. Written as DNA, the CDR3 is TGTGCCAGCAGCGAGACTGCGAACACCGGGGAGCTGTTTTTT. Looking up the rest from reference TRBV7-3 and TRBJ2-2 gives the full variable domain: GAGVSQTPSNKVTEKGKYVELRCDPISGHTALYWYRQSLGQGPEFLIYFQGTGAADDSGLPNDRFFAVRPEGSVSTLKIQRTERGDSAVYLCASSETANTGELFFGEGSRLTVL.

This clone was observed a few times. This rearrangement joins TRBV29-1 to TRBJ1-5; D possibly corresponds to TRBD1 (5 bases). V was shortened by 8 bases and J by 4 bases, with 12 bases between the two germline ends. The length of the CDR3 is 12 residues. Germline V gene data show CDR1 as SQVTM and CDR2 as ANQGSEA. The CDR3 region is CSSGQGNQPQHF. CDR3 DNA sequence: TGCAGCTCCGGGCAGGGAAATCAGCCCCAGCATTTT.

The rearrangement joins TRBV2 to TRBJ1-2; D gene unclear. CDR1 and CDR2 from the germline V gene are SNHLY and FYNNEI. This CDR3 is 14 amino acids long. Trimming pared 3 bases from V and 0 bases from J, leaving 8 bases between. CDR3 sequence (DNA): TGTGCCAGCAGTGAGAACAGTCCTAACTATGGCTACACCTTC. This codes for CASSENSPNYGYTF.

This rearrangement joins TRBV30 to TRBJ1-1, with 7 bases matching TRBD1. J gave up 11 bases and V 5 bases, and 14 bases lay outside the gene matches. The CDR3 loop spans 13 amino acids. Germline CDR1 GTSNPN, CDR2 SVGIG (reference sequence). Written as DNA, the CDR3 is TGTGCCTGGGGCTTACAGGGGCTAAATAGGGCTTTCTTT. It is translated as CAWGLQGLNRAFF.

The CDR3, as DNA: TGTGCCAGCAGTCTGACACTCGACACCTGGAACGAAAAACTGTTTTTT. This codes for CASSLTLDTWNEKLFF. The chain couples TRBV27 to TRBJ1-4; D is unresolved. CDR1 is MNHEY and CDR2 is SMNVEV in the germline V gene (reference sequence). Trimming cost V 5 bases and J 8 bases, with 21 bases left between them. The CDR3 has 16 residues.

CDR3 amino acids: CASSIRRRSRRPGSYEQYF. As DNA, the CDR3 is TGTGCCAGCAGTATAAGGAGGCGGTCTCGACGGCCTGGTTCTTACGAGCAGTACTTC. The rearrangement links TRBV28 to TRBJ2-7; tentative D call: TRBD2 (5 bases). The CDR3 totals 19 residues. Germline CDR1 and CDR2: MDHEN and SYDVKM. V lost 5 bases, J lost 4 bases, and 30 bases lay in between.

The V gene is TRBV9, the J gene TRBJ2-1, with 7 nucleotides matching TRBD1. After removal of 4 bases from V and 3 bases from J, the junction contained 10 bases not matched to a gene. From germline, CDR1 is SGDLS and CDR2 YYNGEE. The CDR3 spans 16 residues. The CDR3 loop reads CASSPREGAFYNEQFF. For the CDR3, the DNA is TGTGCCAGCAGCCCCCGAGAGGGGGCCTTCTACAATGAGCAGTTCTTC.

V usage is TRBV10-2 and J usage is TRBJ1-1; TRBD1 agrees at 11 bases. Unmatched junction bases numbered 5, after V lost 6 bases and J lost 5 bases. There are 14 residues in the CDR3. Germline-derived CDR1 and CDR2 are WSHSY and SAAADI. The CDR3 sequence: CASSGTGGKTEAFF. The CDR3, as DNA: TGCGCCAGCAGCGGGACAGGGGGAAAAACTGAAGCTTTCTTT.

This clone was seen only once. This sequence joins TRBV7-2 and TRBJ1-6; perhaps TRBD1 as D (5 bases). Germline loops: CDR1 SGHTA, CDR2 FQGNSA. This CDR3 spans 14 amino acids. Trimming stripped 5 bases from V and 7 bases from J, with 12 bases between. This CDR3 is CASSPTVGNSPLHF. The DNA for the CDR3 is TGTGCCAGCAGCCCGACAGTGGGGAATTCACCCCTCCACTTT.

In DNA, the CDR3 is TGTGCCAGCAGCTTAGGGGCGGGAGAGGCAGATACGCAGTATTTT. This encodes CASSLGAGEADTQYF. The genes are TRBV7-2 and TRBJ2-3; 7 positions agree with TRBD2. CDR3 length: 15 residues. The V gene's germline CDR1 is SGHTA and CDR2 FQGNSA. The junction had 5 bases not matched to a gene; V was cut back by 1 base and J by 4 bases.

CDR3 amino acids: CASRQGGGTYEQYF. DNA for the CDR3: TGTGCTTCTCGTCAGGGTGGAGGGACCTACGAGCAGTACTTC. V and J are TRBV6-5 and TRBJ2-7; D is possibly TRBD2 (6 bases). Germline-derived CDR1 and CDR2 are MNHEY and SVGAGI. This CDR3 region has 14 residues.

This chain links TRBV14 with TRBJ2-7; 7 bases match TRBD1. V lost 0 bases and J lost 0; bases outside the gene matches: 5. This CDR3 region has 16 residues. Looked up from germline, CDR1 is SGHDN and CDR2 is FVKESK. The DNA for the CDR3 is TGTGCCAGCAGCCAAGATTGGGGGACAGTCTCCTACGAGCAGTACTTC. Residues: CASSQDWGTVSYEQYF.

This chain links TRBV5-6 with TRBJ2-7, with 9 bases that match TRBD2. Trimming removed 5 bases from V and 6 bases from J; junction bases left unmatched: 6. The CDR3 is made up of 13 amino acids. CDR1 and CDR2 from the germline V gene are SGHDT and YYEEEE. CDR3 sequence reads: CASRWGLASEQYF. The CDR3 region has the DNA TGTGCCAGCAGATGGGGACTAGCCTCCGAGCAGTACTTC.

The chain is built from TRBV19 and TRBJ1-1; TRBD1 matches 7 bases. CDR1 and CDR2 from the germline V gene are LNHDA and SQIVND (reference sequence). The V and J ends lost 6 bases and 8 bases, in that order; junction bases with no gene match: 9. The CDR3 runs 13 residues. This CDR3 is CASRGGREVEAFF. In DNA, the CDR3 is TGTGCCAGTAGAGGGGGCAGGGAGGTCGAAGCTTTCTTT.

This clone was seen only once. CDR3 loop: CASSQALASMGELFF. CDR3 nucleotides: TGTGCCAGCAGCCAAGCCTTGGCTAGCATGGGGGAGCTGTTTTTT. The genes are TRBV3-1 (or the pseudogene TRBV3-2) and TRBJ2-2, with a possible D match to TRBD2 (5 bases). Germline loops: CDR1 LGHDT, CDR2 YNNKEL (reference sequence). The CDR3 covers 15 residues. Trimming stripped 1 base from V and 8 bases from J, with 14 bases between.